This section outlines one TCR beta chain sequence together with its context. Germline loops: CDR1 MDHEN, CDR2 SYDVKM. The ends lost 6 bases at V and 2 bases at J; junction bases unmatched: 13. The CDR3 loop spans 16 amino acids. Researchers ran the PCR with 60 Vbeta and 13 Jbeta primers. The protocol was immunoSEQ multiplex PCR, while the TCRdb copy is restricted to in-frame clones and leaves out a portion. Counted here are around 100,000 clones, around 10% occurring once; the ten biggest clones make up more than 5%. This entry is derived from a study of cytomegalovirus exposure and HLA in healthy donors. Study-wide background: The roughly 120 million unique TCR beta sequences, from roughly 170 million T cells, were found by an earlier analysis.

Material for sequencing was PBMCs. The sequence came from a man aged 35 to 55 in good health and CMV-seropositive. The chain has TRBV28 and TRBJ2-7; 7 bases map to TRBD2. The CDR3 DNA follows: TGTGCCAGCAGCCCCGAAGCGGGGTGGTTACCCTACGAGCAGTACTTC. It specifies CASSPEAGWLPYEQYF.